A selection of T cell receptor beta chains follows, all from one sample in a study of breast tumors, draining lymph nodes, adjacent tissues. TCRdb itself ran the multiplex PCR reads through MiXCR, one entry per CDR3 protein. In the table there are about 130,000 distinct CDR3 sequences, 20% to 25% of which are singletons. Sequencing used axillary lymph node tissue. These receptors were taken from a female donor with breast cancer. Some clones in this sample may be carry-over from other donors' samples. CDR3s leave out the opening cysteine and the closing phenylalanine or tryptophan.

J | V | CDR3
TRBJ2-2 | TRBV7-6 | ASSRDRGLLASNTGELF
TRBJ2-7 | TRBV18 | ASSPGPYYEQY
TRBJ1-6 | TRBV9 | ASSASSTGTYNSPLH
TRBJ2-3 | TRBV6-5 | ASSNSGSSTDTQY
TRBJ1-2 | TRBV7-9 | ASSLRDRYYGYT
TRBJ2-1 | TRBV28 | ASNSPSGVNNEQF
TRBJ2-2 | TRBV7-8 | ASSLARGGHTGELF
TRBJ2-5 | TRBV28 | ASRPRVQETQY
TRBJ2-7 | TRBV2 | ASSEAPGTVSYEQY
TRBJ1-5 | TRBV20-1 | SARVSSNSNQPQH
TRBJ2-1 | TRBV9 | ASSVVGSGTNEQF
TRBJ2-3 | TRBV29-1 | SVDELTDTQY
TRBJ1-2 | TRBV19 | ACRPQGAGYSYGYT
TRBJ1-4 | TRBV7-9 | ASSLDTTNEKLF
TRBJ2-7 | TRBV4-3 | ASSQDTRGPYEQY
TRBJ2-3 | TRBV28 | ASSSGRGDTQY
TRBJ2-3 | TRBV9 | ASSVSGPSTDTQY
TRBJ2-7 | TRBV6-6 | ASSYSRTSDTYEQY
TRBJ2-1 | TRBV29-1 | SVTTGEGTYNEQF
TRBJ1-4 | TRBV7-2 | ASSLDPLRSATNEKLS
TRBJ2-7 | TRBV5-1 | ASHEVYEQY
TRBJ2-3 | TRBV12-5 | ASGLGDRGTDTQY
TRBJ2-5 | TRBV29-1 | SVSDRSRETQY
TRBJ1-5 | TRBV20-1 | SATDRTYSNQPQH
TRBJ1-2 | TRBV9 | ASSVAGGYGYT
TRBJ2-5 | TRBV3-1 | ASSQVQGAPRLETQY